This section outlines one T cell receptor beta chain sequence together with its context. The antigen is not known. The CDR3 has 12 amino acids. The V end was cut by 5 bases, the J end by 4 bases, with 9 bases between. The germline V gene has CDR1 MNHEY and CDR2 SMNVEV (reference sequence). These data are taken from a study of T cell responses to AZD1222 COVID-19 vaccine. TCRdb's copy holds only in-frame clones and misses some; the assay was immunoSEQ multiplex PCR. The sample yields about 190,000 clones, around 90% seen once. Study-wide points: The study sampled repertoires only after the peak T cell response.

Material: peripheral blood, obtained 28 days after the second dose of the MenACWY control vaccine. The chain is built from TRBV27 and TRBJ2-7; D gene ambiguous. The receptor was isolated from an adult who received the MenACWY meningococcal vaccine as a control. The CDR3 DNA is TGTGCCAGCAGTCAGAGACAATACGAGCAGTACTTC. Translating it yields CASSQRQYEQYF.